This T cell receptor (beta chain) was profiled in a study of PD-L1 blockade in urothelial cancer. Study at large: Samples came from 3 weeks, at the second dose, and 6 weeks into treatment.

Patients yielded 1 to 8 samples each, pretreatment and on-treatment. TCR analog templates of synthetic origin were spiked into each PCR. Here immunoSEQ multiplex PCR was the method, and the copy in TCRdb shows in-frame clones only, minus some. The sample holds approximately 71,000 clones, about 89% seen once. The CDR3 length is 13 residues. The germline V and J ends were trimmed by 5 bases and 6 bases, with 14 bases remaining between them. Per the germline V gene, CDR1 is SEHNR and CDR2 is FQNEAQ (reference sequence). The sequence derives from a man in his sixties with urothelial cancer. The chain couples TRBV7-9 to TRBJ2-7; maybe TRBD1 (6 bases). Here the sequenced sample was PBMCs, taken around atezolizumab (anti-PD-L1) treatment. CDR3 coding DNA: TGTGCCAGCAGCGATTCAGGGGCGGCCGAGCAGTACTTC. Protein sequence: CASSDSGAAEQYF.